Listed here is a single T cell receptor beta chain. TCRdb ran MiXCR on the reads and lists one entry per CDR3 protein. The data show around 740,000 distinct CDR3 sequences, about 40% seen once. The source of the sample is a study of T cell repertoires in cytomegalovirus infection. Germline V lookup: CDR1 ENHRY, CDR2 SYGVKD. The CDR3 spans 14 residues. V lost 4 bases to trimming and J lost 4 bases; unmatched junction nucleotides: 6. Sequencing was carried out using PBMCs. The origin of this receptor is a human donor in good health (CMV status not recorded). Some clones in this sample may be carry-over from other donors' samples. V gene TRBV10-3 combines with J gene TRBJ2-5, with 7 nucleotides matching TRBD1. The CDR3 is CAISGQGFGETQYF. The CDR3, as DNA: TGTGCCATCAGTGGACAGGGTTTTGGAGAGACCCAGTACTTC.